This T cell receptor (beta chain) was identified in a study of CD8 T cells in Susac syndrome. RNA totalling roughly 0.45 to 1 ug underwent reverse transcription with random hexamers. It was immunoSEQ multiplex PCR that amplified TCR beta CDR3 across 54 Vbeta and 13 Jbeta. TCRdb recomputed calls from the immunoSEQ multiplex PCR reads with MiXCR, one row per CDR3 protein. The sample contains about 120,000 distinct CDR3 sequences, about 92% of which appear only once. CDR1 and CDR2 from the germline V gene are KGHSH and LQKENI. V lost 3 bases to trimming and J lost 3 bases, with 9 bases between them. The CDR3 extends over 13 amino acids. The sample holds a few counts of this clonotype.

The clonotype originates from a human donor with multiple sclerosis. This chain joins TRBV18 and TRBJ2-7; no reliable D call. The material sequenced was CD4+ T cells from PBMCs. The CDR3 DNA follows: TGTGCCAGCTCACCTAGTCGAGGCTACGAGCAGTACTTC. Translated, it gives CASSPSRGYEQYF.